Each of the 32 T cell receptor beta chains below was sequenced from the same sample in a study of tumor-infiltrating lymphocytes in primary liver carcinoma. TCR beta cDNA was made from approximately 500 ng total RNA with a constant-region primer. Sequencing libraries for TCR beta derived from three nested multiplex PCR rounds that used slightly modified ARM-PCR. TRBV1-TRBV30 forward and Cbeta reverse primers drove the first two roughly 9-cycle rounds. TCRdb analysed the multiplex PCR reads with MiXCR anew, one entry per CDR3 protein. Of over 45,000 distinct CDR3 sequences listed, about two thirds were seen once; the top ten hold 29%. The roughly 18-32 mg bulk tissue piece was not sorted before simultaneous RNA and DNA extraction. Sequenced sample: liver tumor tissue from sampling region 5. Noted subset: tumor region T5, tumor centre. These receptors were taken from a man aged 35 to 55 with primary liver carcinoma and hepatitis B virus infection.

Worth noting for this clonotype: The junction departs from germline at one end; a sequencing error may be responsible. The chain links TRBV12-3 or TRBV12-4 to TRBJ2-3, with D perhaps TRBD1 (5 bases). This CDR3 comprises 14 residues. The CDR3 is CASSLGHGTGTQYF. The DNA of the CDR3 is TGTGCCAGCAGTTTAGGGCATGGCACAGGTACGCAGTATTTT.

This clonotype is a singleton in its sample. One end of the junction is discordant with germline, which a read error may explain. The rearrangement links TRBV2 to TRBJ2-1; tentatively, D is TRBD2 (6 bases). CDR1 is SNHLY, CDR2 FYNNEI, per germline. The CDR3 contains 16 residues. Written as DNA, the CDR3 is TGTGCCAGCAGTGACGACGGCAGGAGGGCTGGCAATGAGCAGTTCTTT. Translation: CASSDDGRRAGNEQFF. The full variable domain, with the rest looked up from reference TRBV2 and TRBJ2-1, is EPEVTQTPSHQVTQMGQEVILRCVPISNHLYFYWYRQILGQKVEFLVSFYNNEISEKSEIFDDQFSVERPDGSNFTLKIRSTKLEDSAMYFCASSDDGRRAGNEQFFGPGTRLTVL.

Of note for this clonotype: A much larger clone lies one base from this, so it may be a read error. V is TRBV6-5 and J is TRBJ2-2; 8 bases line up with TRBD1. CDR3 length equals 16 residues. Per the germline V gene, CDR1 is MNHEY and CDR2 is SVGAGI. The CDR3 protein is CASRFTGGASTEELFF. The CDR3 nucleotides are TGTGCCAGCAGATTCACAGGGGGAGCGAGCACCGAGGAGCTGTTTTTT.

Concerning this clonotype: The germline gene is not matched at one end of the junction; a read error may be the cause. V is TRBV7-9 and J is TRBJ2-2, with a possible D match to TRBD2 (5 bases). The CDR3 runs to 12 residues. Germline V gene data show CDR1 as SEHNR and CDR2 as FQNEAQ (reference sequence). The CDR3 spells CTSSLVNGKLFF. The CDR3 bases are TGTACCAGCAGCTTAGTTAACGGGAAGCTGTTTTTT.

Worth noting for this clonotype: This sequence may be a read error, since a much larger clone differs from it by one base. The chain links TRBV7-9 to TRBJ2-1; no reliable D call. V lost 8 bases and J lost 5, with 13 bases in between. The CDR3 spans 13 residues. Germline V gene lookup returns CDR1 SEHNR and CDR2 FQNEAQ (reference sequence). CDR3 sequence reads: CASVSSRNNEQFF. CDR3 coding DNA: TGTGCCAGCGTCTCCTCTCGGAACAATGAGCAGTTCTTC.

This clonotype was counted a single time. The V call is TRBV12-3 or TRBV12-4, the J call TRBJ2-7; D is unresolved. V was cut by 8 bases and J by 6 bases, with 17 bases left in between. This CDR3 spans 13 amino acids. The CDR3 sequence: CASARREYCEQYF. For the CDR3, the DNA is TGTGCCAGCGCCCGACGCGAATACTGCGAGCAGTACTTC.

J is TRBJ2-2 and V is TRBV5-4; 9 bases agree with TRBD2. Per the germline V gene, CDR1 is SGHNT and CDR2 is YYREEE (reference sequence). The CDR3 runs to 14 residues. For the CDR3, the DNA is TGTACCAACAGCTTAACTAGCGGGACCGGGGAGCTGTTTTTT. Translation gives CTNSLTSGTGELFF.

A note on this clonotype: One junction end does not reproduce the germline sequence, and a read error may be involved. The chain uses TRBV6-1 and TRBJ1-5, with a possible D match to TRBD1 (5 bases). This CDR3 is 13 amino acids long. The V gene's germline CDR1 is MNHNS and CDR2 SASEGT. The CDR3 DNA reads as TGTGCCAGCAGTGTACAGGTAGATCAGTCCCAGCATTTT. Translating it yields CASSVQVDQSQHF.

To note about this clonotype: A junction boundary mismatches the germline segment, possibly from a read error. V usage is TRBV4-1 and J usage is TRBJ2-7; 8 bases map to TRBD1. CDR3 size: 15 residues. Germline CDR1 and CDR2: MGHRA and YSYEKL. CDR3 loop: CTSSPTGGGWEEQYF. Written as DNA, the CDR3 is TGCACCAGCAGCCCCACAGGGGGAGGTTGGGAAGAGCAGTACTTT.

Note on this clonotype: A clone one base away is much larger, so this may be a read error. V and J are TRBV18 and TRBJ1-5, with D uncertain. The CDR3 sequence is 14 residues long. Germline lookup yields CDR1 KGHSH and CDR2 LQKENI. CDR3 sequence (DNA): TGTGCCAGCTCACCACCGGCTAGCAATGAGCCCCAGCATTTT. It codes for CASSPPASNEPQHF.

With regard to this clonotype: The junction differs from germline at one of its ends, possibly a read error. The CDR3 spells CASNLDLQGDTQYF. DNA of the CDR3: TGCGCCAGCAACTTGGATTTACAGGGAGATACGCAGTATTTT. The V call is TRBV5-1, the J call TRBJ2-3; a weak D match, TRBD1 (6 bases). The CDR3 sequence is 14 residues long. Germline V gene sequence: CDR1 SGHRS, CDR2 YFSETQ.

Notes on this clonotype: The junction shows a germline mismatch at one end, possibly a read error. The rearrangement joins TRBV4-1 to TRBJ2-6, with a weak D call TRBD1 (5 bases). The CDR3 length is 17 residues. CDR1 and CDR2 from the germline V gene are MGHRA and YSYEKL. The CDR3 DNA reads TGCGCTAGCAGCCATGGTCCAGGAGCCACTGGGGCCAACGTACTGACTTTC. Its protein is CASSHGPGATGANVLTF.

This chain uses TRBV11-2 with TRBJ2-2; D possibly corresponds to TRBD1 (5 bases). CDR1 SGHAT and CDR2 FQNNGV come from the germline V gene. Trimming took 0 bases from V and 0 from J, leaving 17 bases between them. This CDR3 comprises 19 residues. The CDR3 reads CASSLDQGEVPPNTGELFF. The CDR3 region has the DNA TGTGCCAGCAGCTTAGATCAAGGGGAAGTGCCCCCGAACACCGGGGAGCTGTTTTTT.

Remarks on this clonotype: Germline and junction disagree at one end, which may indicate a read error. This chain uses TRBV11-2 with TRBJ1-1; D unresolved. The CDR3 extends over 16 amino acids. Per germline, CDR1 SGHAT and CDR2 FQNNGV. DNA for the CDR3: TGTGCCAGCAGCCAAAACTGGATGGCGACACTCACTGAAACTTTCTTT. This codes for CASSQNWMATLTETFF.

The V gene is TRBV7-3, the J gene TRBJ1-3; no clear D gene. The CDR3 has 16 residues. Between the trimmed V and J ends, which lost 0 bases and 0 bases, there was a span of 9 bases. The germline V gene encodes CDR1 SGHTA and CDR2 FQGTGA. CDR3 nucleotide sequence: TGTGCCAGCAGCTTAACGAGAGAGAGCTCTGGAAACACCATATATTTT. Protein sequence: CASSLTRESSGNTIYF.

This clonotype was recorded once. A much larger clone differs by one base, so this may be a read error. The DNA of the CDR3 is TGCGCCAGCAGCCGAATTAGCGGGAGGGCTGGGGCCAACGTCCTGACTTTC. It specifies CASSRISGRAGANVLTF. V gene TRBV5-1 combines with J gene TRBJ2-6, with 11 bases that match TRBD2. This CDR3 comprises 17 residues. Germline loops: CDR1 SGHRS, CDR2 YFSETQ. V trimming: 4 bases; J trimming: 2 bases; junction bases outside the gene matches: 5.

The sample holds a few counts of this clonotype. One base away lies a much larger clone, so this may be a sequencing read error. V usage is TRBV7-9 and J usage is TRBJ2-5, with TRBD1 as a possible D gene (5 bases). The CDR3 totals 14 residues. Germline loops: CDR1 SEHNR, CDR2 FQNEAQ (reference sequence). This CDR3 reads CASSRGLGQEAQYF. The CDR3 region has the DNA TGTGCCAGCAGCCGAGGTCTAGGACAAGAGGCCCAGTACTTC.

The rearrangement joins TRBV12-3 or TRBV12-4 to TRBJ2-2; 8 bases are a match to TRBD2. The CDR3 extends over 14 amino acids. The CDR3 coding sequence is TGTGTCAATGGGCTAGCGGGGAACACCGGGGAGCTGTTTTTT. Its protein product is CVNGLAGNTGELFF.

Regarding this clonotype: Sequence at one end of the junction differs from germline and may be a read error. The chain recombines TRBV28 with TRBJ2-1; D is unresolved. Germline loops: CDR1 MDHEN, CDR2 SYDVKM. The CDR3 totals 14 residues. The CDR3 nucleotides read TGTGCCAGCACTTTGAGTCTTTCCTACAGTGAGCAGTTCTTC. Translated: CASTLSLSYSEQFF.

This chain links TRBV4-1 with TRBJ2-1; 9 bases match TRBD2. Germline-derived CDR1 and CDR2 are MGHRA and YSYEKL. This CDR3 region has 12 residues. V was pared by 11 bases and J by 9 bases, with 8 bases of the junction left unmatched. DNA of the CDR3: TGCGCCGGCAAACAAGCGGGAGGTGAGCAGTTCTTC. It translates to CAGKQAGGEQFF.

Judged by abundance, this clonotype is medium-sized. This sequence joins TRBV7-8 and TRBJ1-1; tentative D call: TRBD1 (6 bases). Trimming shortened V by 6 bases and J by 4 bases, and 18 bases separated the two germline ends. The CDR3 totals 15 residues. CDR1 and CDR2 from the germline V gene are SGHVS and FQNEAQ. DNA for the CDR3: TGTGCCAGCAGTCAAGGGGGGGGAAGGGGCACTGAAGCTTTCTTT. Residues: CASSQGGGRGTEAFF. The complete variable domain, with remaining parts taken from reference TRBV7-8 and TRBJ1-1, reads GAGVSQSPRYKVAKRGQDVALRCDPISGHVSLFWYQQALGQGPEFLTYFQNEAQLDKSGLPSDRFFAERPEGSVSTLKIQRTQQEDSAVYLCASSQGGGRGTEAFFGQGTRLTVV.

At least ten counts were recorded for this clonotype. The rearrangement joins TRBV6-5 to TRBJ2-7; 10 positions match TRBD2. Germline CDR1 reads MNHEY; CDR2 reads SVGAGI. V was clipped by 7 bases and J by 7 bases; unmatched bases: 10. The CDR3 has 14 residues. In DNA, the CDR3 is TGTGCCAGCAACCCTCTAGCGGGAGCGGGGGAGCAGTACTTC. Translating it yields CASNPLAGAGEQYF.

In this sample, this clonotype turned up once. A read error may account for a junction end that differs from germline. For the CDR3, the DNA is TGTGTCAGCAGTTACGGGGAGGGTCTTGGCGAGCAGTACTTC. Protein: CVSSYGEGLGEQYF. The chain recombines TRBV6-5 with TRBJ2-7, with 7 positions matching TRBD2. Looked up from germline, CDR1 is MNHEY and CDR2 is SVGAGI. This CDR3 contains 14 residues.

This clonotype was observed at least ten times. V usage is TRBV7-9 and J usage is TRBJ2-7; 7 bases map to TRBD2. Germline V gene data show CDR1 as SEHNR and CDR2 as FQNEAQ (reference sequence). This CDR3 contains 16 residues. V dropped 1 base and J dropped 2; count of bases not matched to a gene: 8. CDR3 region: CASSLGLAASTYEQYF. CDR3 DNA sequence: TGTGCCAGCAGCTTAGGGCTAGCGGCCTCCACCTACGAGCAGTACTTC.

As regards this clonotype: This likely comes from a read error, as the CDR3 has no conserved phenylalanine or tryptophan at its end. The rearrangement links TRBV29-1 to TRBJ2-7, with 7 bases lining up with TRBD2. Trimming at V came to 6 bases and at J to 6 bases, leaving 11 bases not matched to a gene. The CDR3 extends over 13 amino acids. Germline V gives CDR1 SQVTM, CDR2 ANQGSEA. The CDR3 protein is CSVMGTNGSEQYI. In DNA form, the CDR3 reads TGCAGCGTCATGGGGACTAACGGGAGCGAGCAGTACATC.

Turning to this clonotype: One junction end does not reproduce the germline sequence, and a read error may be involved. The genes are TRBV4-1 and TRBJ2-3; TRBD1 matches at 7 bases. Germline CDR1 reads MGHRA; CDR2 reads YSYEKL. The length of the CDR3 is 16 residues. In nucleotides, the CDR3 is TGCGTCAGCAGCCAGCTCGGGACAGTGGTTACAGATACGCAGTATTTT. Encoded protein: CVSSQLGTVVTDTQYF.

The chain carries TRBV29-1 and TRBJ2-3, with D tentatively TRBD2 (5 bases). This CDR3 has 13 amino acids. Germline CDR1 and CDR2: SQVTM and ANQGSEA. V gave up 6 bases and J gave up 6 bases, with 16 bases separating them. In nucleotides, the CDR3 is TGCAGCGTGAAGGGAGTCGGCCCTGATACGCAGTATTTT. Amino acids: CSVKGVGPDTQYF.

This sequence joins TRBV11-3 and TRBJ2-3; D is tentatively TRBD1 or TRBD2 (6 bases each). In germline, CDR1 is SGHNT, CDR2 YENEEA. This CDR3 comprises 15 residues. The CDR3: CASCLGGLPTDTQYF. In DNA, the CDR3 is TGTGCTAGCTGCTTAGGGGGACTGCCCACAGATACGCAGTATTTT. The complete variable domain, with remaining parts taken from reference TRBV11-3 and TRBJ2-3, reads EAGVVQSPRYKIIEKKQPVAFWCNPISGHNTLYWYLQNLGQGPELLIRYENEEAVDDSQLPKDRFSAERLKGVDSTLKIQPAELGDSAVYLCASCLGGLPTDTQYFGPGTRLTVL.

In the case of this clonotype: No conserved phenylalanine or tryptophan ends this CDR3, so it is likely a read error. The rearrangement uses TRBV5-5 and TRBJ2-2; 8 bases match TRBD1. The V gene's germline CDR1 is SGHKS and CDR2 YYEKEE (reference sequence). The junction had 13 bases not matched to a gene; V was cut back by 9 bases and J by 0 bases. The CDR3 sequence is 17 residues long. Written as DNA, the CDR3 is TGTGCCATCAGGGGGACCAGGGACAGGTCGAACACCGGGGAGCTGTTTTAT. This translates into CAIRGTRDRSNTGELFY.

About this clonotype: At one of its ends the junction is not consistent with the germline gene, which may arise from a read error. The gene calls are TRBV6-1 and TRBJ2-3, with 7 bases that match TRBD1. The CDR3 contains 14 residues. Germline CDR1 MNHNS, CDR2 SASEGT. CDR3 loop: CASSATGSSDRQYF. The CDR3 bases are TGTGCCAGCAGTGCGACAGGGTCCTCAGATAGGCAGTATTTT.

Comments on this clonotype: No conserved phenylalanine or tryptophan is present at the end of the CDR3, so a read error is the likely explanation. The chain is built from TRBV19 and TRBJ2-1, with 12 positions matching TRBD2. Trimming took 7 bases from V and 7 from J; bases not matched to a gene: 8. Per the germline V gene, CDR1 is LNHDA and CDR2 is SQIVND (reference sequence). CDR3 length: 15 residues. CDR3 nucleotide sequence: TGTGCCAGTAACCCTACTAGCGGGAGGTGGAATGAGCAGTTCCTC. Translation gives CASNPTSGRWNEQFL.

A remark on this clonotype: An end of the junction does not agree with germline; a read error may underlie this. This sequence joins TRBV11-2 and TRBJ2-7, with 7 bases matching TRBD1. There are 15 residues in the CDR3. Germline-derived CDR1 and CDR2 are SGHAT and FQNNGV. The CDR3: CASSQYSEGGYEHYF. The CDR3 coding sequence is TGTGCCAGCAGCCAATACTCGGAAGGGGGCTACGAGCATTACTTC.